The sample holds a few counts of the clone carrying this T cell receptor beta chain. The antigen remains undetermined. Germline loops: CDR1 LGHNA, CDR2 YNFKEQ. V shed 0 bases and J shed 4 bases, with 8 bases lying between them. This CDR3 contains 14 residues. MiXCR, applied by TCRdb to the reads, yields one record per CDR3 protein. The sample has approximately 1,000,000 distinct CDR3 sequences; about 33% are singletons. This entry belongs to a study of T cell repertoires in cytomegalovirus infection. Study background: The public TCR beta signatures pointed to both CMV infection and matching HLA type.

Study results and limitations: Predominance within the ex vivo response was attributable to HLA-C-restricted CMV-specific TCR beta clonotypes. There were carriers of CMV plus the relevant HLA, and cumulative public TCR beta family frequency identified them.

The receptor was isolated from a human donor in good health (CMV status not recorded). Some clones in this sample may be carry-over from other donors' samples. V gene TRBV4-2 combines with J gene TRBJ2-3, with D uncertain. The input for sequencing was cultured CD8+ T cells from PBMCs, taken from culture after CMV antigen stimulation. The CDR3 sequence is CASSQDLRADTQYF. CDR3 coding DNA: TGTGCCAGCAGCCAAGATCTCCGGGCAGATACGCAGTATTTT.